This TCR beta chain derives from a study of blood T cell repertoires in COVID-19. For the study at large: PBMCs, B-cell-depleted T cells, or T cells were the source of the cDNA or gDNA that made up the material.

The germline gives CDR1 GTSNPN, CDR2 SVGIG (reference sequence). Trimming removed 5 bases at V and 7 bases at J, with 9 bases between. The CDR3 covers 10 residues. The assay was immunoSEQ multiplex PCR, and TCRdb's table has in-frame clones only and misses some. The sample includes around 380,000 clones, around 87% of them seen just once. The chain has TRBV30 and TRBJ2-7; D call uncertain. This clonotype was sampled from a man aged 25-45 years who had recovered from COVID-19. Sequenced material: PBMCs or T cells enriched from blood (not recorded which). CDR3 in DNA: TGTGCCTGGGGCGGTTTAGAGCAGTACTTC. It encodes CAWGGLEQYF.